This T cell receptor beta chain was recovered during a study of regulatory T cells in long-lasting Graves disease. This CDR3 contains 18 residues. Per germline, CDR1 MNHNS and CDR2 SASEGT. Worth noting for this clonotype: Its specificity is unknown.

Time point specified: newly diagnosed GD, antithyroid drugs for less than 3 months. PBMC-extracted RNA yielded the TCR library. Study-level points and caveats: Persistent cases favored TRBV28, TRBJ1-2 and TRBJ2-5.

Building of the TCR beta libraries involved iRepertoire HTBI primers and Arm-PCR of CDR3 regions. One entry per CDR3 protein results from TCRdb running MiXCR on the multiplex PCR reads. The table lists hundreds of thousands of distinct CDR3 sequences, roughly 15% of them singletons. This same sample was also part of a study on T cells in Graves' hyperthyroidism and ophthalmopathy. This second study says: Orbital computed tomography and thyroid ultrasound, together with serum TRAb and thyroxine and clinical symptoms, were used for diagnoses. In the blood, most expanded thyroid clonotypes above 0.001 appeared as well.

V gene TRBV6-1 combines with J gene TRBJ2-7; 11 bases match TRBD2. The J call may not be correct, given that the DNA end is closer to TRBJ2-1. This TCR was recovered from a woman in her 30s with Graves disease. Sequencing used peripheral blood mononuclear cells (PBMCs), obtained at new diagnosis, from a patient treated with antithyroid drugs. DNA of the CDR3: TGTGCCAGCAGACTCCTGGGGTCGACTAGCGGGAATTATAGTGAGCAGTTCTTC. It codes for CASRLLGSTSGNYSEQFF.